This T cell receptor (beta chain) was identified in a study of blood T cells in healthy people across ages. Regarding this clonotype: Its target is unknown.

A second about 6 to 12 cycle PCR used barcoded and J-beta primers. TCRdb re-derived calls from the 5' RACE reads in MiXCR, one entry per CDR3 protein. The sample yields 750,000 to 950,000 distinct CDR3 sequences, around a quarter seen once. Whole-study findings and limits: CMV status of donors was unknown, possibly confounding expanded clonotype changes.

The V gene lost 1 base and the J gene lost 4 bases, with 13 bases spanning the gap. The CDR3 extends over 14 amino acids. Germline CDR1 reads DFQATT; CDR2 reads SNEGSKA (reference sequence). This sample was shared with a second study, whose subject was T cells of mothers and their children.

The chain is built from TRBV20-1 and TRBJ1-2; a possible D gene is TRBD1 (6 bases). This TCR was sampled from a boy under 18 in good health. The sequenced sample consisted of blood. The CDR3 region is CSARGGGPGYGYTF. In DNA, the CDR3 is TGCAGTGCTAGAGGAGGGGGACCCGGCTATGGCTACACCTTC.